The source of this TCR beta chain is a study of cytomegalovirus exposure and HLA in healthy donors (dated by TCRdb to 2016 to 2017). For the study in its entirety: An earlier analysis of 587 of the donors reported approximately 280 Gb of sequence data and 95 million to 130 million unique TCR beta sequences obtained from 180 million or so T cells. The genetic ancestry cluster associated with self-reported Caucasian donors included about 84% of the 398 genotyped donors. Genome-wide SNP genotypes for about 55% of the 666 donors were used in a later genetic analysis, which treated that subset as a discovery cohort. Because of strong linkage in the cohort, five DR-DQ haplotypes were treated as single units for association and clustering. In addition to the first cohort of about 650 subjects, a separate validation cohort of 120 different subjects was used. HLA typing covered class I and class II loci at four-digit resolution. The number of donors typed differed by locus, with about 629-630 for A, B, C, DRB1 and DQB1, around 500 for DQA1, 600 to 610 for DPA1, and around 430 for DPB1. Every discovery cohort repertoire had been produced on one sequencing platform. On average, roughly 240,000 unique TCR beta nucleotide sequences were sequenced per donor among fewer than 500 genotyped donors of the cohort, with roughly 18% of those sequences being non-productive. To decide whether each TCR beta V gene segment behaved as functional or pseudogenic, an earlier analysis of some 540 of the donors relied on high-throughput TCR beta sequencing. The study combined high-throughput TCR immunosequencing, statistical association of individual TCRs with disease status, and machine learning to predict cytomegalovirus infection status. The study was designed to test whether signatures of past pathogen exposure could be identified by cataloging public T cell receptors. Donor age, sex, ethnicity and CMV serostatus were compiled together with the repertoire data. An early release covering about 600 HLA-typed donors comprised about 300 gigabases of sequencing data and around 80 million unique TCR sequences. The T cell repertoires of 666 subjects were profiled by immunosequencing and related to cytomegalovirus serostatus. A later analysis re-analyzed previously published TCR beta repertoires from 600 to 850 donors and added high-resolution HLA genotyping to study TCR occurrence patterns. In the later analysis, no new phenotypic data were used to find candidate immune exposures; instead, reliance was placed on TCR beta sequences and their occurrence across donors. The investigation overall reported the following: In vitro tests confirmed that three of the cytomegalovirus-associated TCR beta chains recognize cytomegalovirus antigens. Most TCR sequences were observed very rarely across donors, whereas some public TCRs were present in many individuals. In a later analysis, the rate of TCR association differed among HLA loci, with DRB1 alleles having the most associated TCRs and HLA-C alleles having the fewest. Most CMV-associated TCR beta chains appeared to be HLA-restricted in a later analysis, and the HLA associations seemed to be driven largely by CMV exposure. The presence/absence analyses assumed that sequencing depth was roughly uniform across donors, and that assumption may not be true. Because the 87-base-pair reads could not distinguish some IMGT-functional V segments, including TRBV6-2 and TRBV6-3, those segments were excluded. Compared with the approximately 700-donor mean, donors in an Asian-associated ancestry cluster had fewer N-insertions in productive TCRs, according to a later genetic analysis. Correlated functional status among segregating V segments might be attributable to linkage disequilibrium, but an unknown experimental factor could not be ruled out. Around 16 rarely observed V segments, including chromosome 9 orphons, were excluded from the earlier analysis of about 500 of the donors because counts were too low. In an earlier analysis of approximately 590 of the donors, most TCR beta V segments were observed in productive rearrangements about 87% or about 30% of the time, broadly matching IMGT annotations. In a later analysis, 16,951 TCR beta sequences were associated with specific HLA alleles at a false discovery rate of 0.05. A cluster of highly shared sequence variants was judged likely to represent a technical artifact of the sequencing pipeline. When HLA alleles, especially DR and DQ, strongly co-occurred, attributing TCR associations to individual alleles was difficult. According to a later analysis, parvovirus B19, influenza, CMV and Epstein-Barr virus appeared linked to several top co-occurrence clusters. A later analysis found that HLA-associated TCR beta chains were more clonally expanded and had lower generation probabilities than equally common non-associated chains. A total of 150 to 200 TCR beta chains were listed by the study as associated with cytomegalovirus. Cytomegalovirus status was reported to be diagnosed by the classifier with high specificity and sensitivity in both the original and validation cohorts. In this cohort, only TCR beta chains were sequenced, and detectable features were limited by the absence of alpha or paired-chain data. A further reported finding was that TCR beta sequences accurately predicted the HLA-A and HLA-B alleles for most subjects in the first cohort. For the cohort, immune exposure information was limited to CMV serostatus. The authors suggested that the approach could potentially be generalized to other disease states and immunological phenotypes. Because HLA typing was unavailable for some donors at each locus, only the typed subset was used in association tests. In a later genetic analysis, a missense DCLRE1C variant was associated with V-gene and J-gene trimming of TCR beta chains, and the association was replicated in an independent cohort.

Clipping removes 0 bases from V and 4 bases from J, with 5 as the unmatched junction base count. Spanning cysteine to phenylalanine, the CDR3 consists of 15 amino acids. Only CDR3 DNA is held: 45 bases, read in frame from base 1. CDR1 LGHNA and CDR2 YNFKEQ were looked up in the germline V gene. As to this clone: The specificity of this receptor is unknown. No clone much larger than this one lies a single base away; base qualities are absent.

The cohort consisted of 600 to 750 healthy bone marrow donors. Cohort members were all nominally healthy when sampled, although unrecorded immune exposures were likely present. The donor tested CMV seronegative, placing the donor among the roughly 350 seronegative members of the cohort. A peripheral blood sample was provided by each donor, and peripheral blood mononuclear cells were used for TCR beta sequencing. The Qiagen DNeasy Blood Extraction Kit was used to extract genomic DNA from the blood cell samples. The protocol used for the library was the immunoSEQ multiplex PCR assay. For the multiplex PCR, a mixture combining 60 forward primers for TCR Vbeta segments and 13 reverse primers for TCR Jbeta segments was used. The CDR3 region of rearranged TCR beta genes was amplified from genomic DNA by a multiplex PCR assay. On the Illumina HiSeq System, the amplified TCR beta libraries were sequenced as 87-base-pair reads. Turning to the authors' computational methods: In a later analysis, tens of millions of unique TCR beta chains were counted across the roughly 700 repertoires, and around 11 million of these chains were shared by at least two donors. Raw reads were error-corrected and collapsed into unique sequences by a nearest-neighbor algorithm in which closely related sequences were merged to remove PCR and sequencing errors. V, D and J gene segments were assigned by aligning CDR3 sequences to IMGT reference sequences. Each retained sequence needed at least a six-nucleotide match to both a V gene segment and a J gene segment. A rearrangement counted as productive if the CDR3 had no stop codons and remained in frame with V and J, and every other rearrangement counted as non-productive. CDR3 was defined by IMGT convention, running from the second conserved V-encoded cysteine to the conserved J-encoded phenylalanine. In an earlier analysis of approximately 500 of the donors, sequences lacking an unambiguous match to a single V gene segment were excluded. An earlier analysis of 587 of the donors classified V segments as functional when productive rearrangements were above 56.7% and as segregating when the standard deviation between donors was above 5%. A statistical classification framework was built to diagnose cytomegalovirus status from the catalog of TCR beta chain sequences. A later analysis assigned V and J genes by comparing TCR nucleotide sequences with IMGT/GENE-DB human TR gene sequences. In a later analysis, CDR3 sequences and most-parsimonious VDJ recombination scenarios were assigned using the TCRdist pipeline. In a later analysis, each TCR beta chain was defined by its CDR3 amino acid sequence together with its V-gene family, and reads lacking a unique V-gene family were excluded. In a later analysis, a few hundred highly shared, low-generation-probability nucleotide sequences were removed to address suspected cross-contamination and a sequencing artifact. A later analysis calculated a clonal expansion index for each public chain from normalized within-repertoire ranks of inferred template counts. In a later analysis, generation probabilities were computed with a VDJ recombination model fitted to out-of-frame rearrangements, and the resulting probabilities were checked against IGoR. Hypergeometric tests were used in a later analysis to score TCR-TCR, TCR-HLA and TCR-CMV co-occurrence, with a repertoire-size bias correction applied to the TCR pairs. A later analysis estimated false discovery rates by permuting HLA or CMV assignments 20 times. In a later analysis, co-occurring TCRs were grouped using DBSCAN, with TCRdist sequence similarity added in when clustering inside HLA-allele-positive subsets. For co-occurrence clustering, repertoires with fewer than 30,000 or more than 120,000 public chains were excluded, along with roughly 5 repertoires with anomalous nucleotide sharing. The table comes from immuneACCESS by way of TCRdb, which keeps in-frame sequences with V and J called. Part of the clones is missing from these tables; in studies checked, under half for an unresolved V gene and the rest for unknown reasons. V and J calls and clone size follow that table, whereas D and trimming were derived from the DNA. The sample table records under 250,000 clones; 79% of these occur just once. The leading ten clones occupy less than 2% of the sample.

The sequence derives from a middle-aged man in good health and CMV-seronegative. Sample: PBMCs. The sequence links TRBV4-2 to TRBJ2-7, with 8 bases aligning to TRBD2. The DNA is TGTGCCAGCAGCCAAGAGCGGGAGGCCCTGTACGAGCAGTACTTC. This is translated as CASSQEREALYEQYF.